These 29 T cell receptor beta chains were all obtained from the same sample, sequenced in a study of T cells in Graves' hyperthyroidism and ophthalmopathy. RNA transcripts gave rise to amplified TCR beta CDR3 regions. A first-round RT-PCR of the TCR CDR3 used the HTBI primer set. A single record per CDR3 protein comes from TCRdb applying MiXCR to the multiplex PCR reads. The profile shows approximately 400,000 distinct CDR3 sequences, roughly 14% of them singletons. Sequenced sample: blood. The receptor source for this set is a woman in her 30s with Graves' ophthalmopathy.

Notes on this clonotype: Given the absence of the conserved phenylalanine or tryptophan at the CDR3 end, a read error is likely. The CDR3 DNA reads TGTGCCACCAGCAGAAGACAGAAAGCTTTGGGGGAGCAGTACCTC. Translated: CATSRRQKALGEQYL. The chain couples TRBV15 to TRBJ2-7, with TRBD1 as a possible D gene (5 bases). The ends were cut back, 2 bases at V and 7 bases at J, with 18 bases in the middle. Germline CDR1 LNHNV, CDR2 YYDKDF (reference sequence). The CDR3 spans 15 residues.

In this sample, this clonotype turned up many times. The rearrangement joins TRBV7-2 to TRBJ2-3; 8 positions match TRBD2. CDR1 and CDR2 (germline): SGHTA, FQGNSA. After removal of 5 bases from V and 2 bases from J, the junction contained 6 bases not matched to a gene. The CDR3 loop spans 15 amino acids. CDR3 coding DNA: TGTGCCAGCAGCACGGGACTAGGGTTCACAGATACGCAGTATTTT. Translation: CASSTGLGFTDTQYF.

This clonotype was seen ten or more times. The chain employs TRBV6-1 and TRBJ1-5; D unresolved. Germline V gives CDR1 MNHNS, CDR2 SASEGT. This CDR3 comprises 13 residues. Trimming left V 2 bases short and J 6 bases short, with 8 bases between. CDR3 in amino acids: CASSELGVQPQHF. The CDR3 DNA sequence: TGTGCCAGCAGTGAACTGGGAGTTCAGCCCCAGCATTTT.

The table lists this clonotype with many counts. The V and J genes are TRBV2 and TRBJ1-4; D remains unclear. V shed 7 bases and J shed 7 bases, with 16 bases lying between them. Looked up from germline, CDR1 is SNHLY and CDR2 is FYNNEI. The CDR3 is 14 amino acids. Written as DNA, the CDR3 is TGTGCCAGCACTCGTCCAGGTTCGGGTGAAAAACTGTTTTTT. It is translated as CASTRPGSGEKLFF.

This clonotype was seen ten or more times. As DNA, the CDR3 is TGTGCCAGCAGCCCCGAGGGAAACGTCCTGACTTTC. It encodes CASSPEGNVLTF. The chain employs TRBV12-3 or TRBV12-4 and TRBJ2-6, with D possibly matching TRBD2 (5 bases). Trimming shortened V by 6 bases and J by 10 bases, and 10 bases separated the two germline ends. CDR3 size: 12 residues.

This clonotype was picked up many times. V usage is TRBV5-1 and J usage is TRBJ1-1, with D possibly being TRBD1 (6 bases). V dropped 4 bases and J dropped 3 bases, with 10 bases sitting between them. The CDR3 length is 13 residues. Looked up from germline, CDR1 is SGHRS and CDR2 is YFSETQ. CDR3 nucleotide sequence: TGCGCCAGCAGCCGGGGGGCCGACACTGAAGCTTTCTTT. Protein sequence: CASSRGADTEAFF.

For the CDR3, the DNA is TGTGCCAGTAGTGCTACCGGGACAGGTAGTGAAAAACTGTTTTTT. Protein product: CASSATGTGSEKLFF. The chain couples TRBV19 to TRBJ1-4; the match to TRBD1 covers 8 bases. The V gene end was trimmed by 5 bases and the J gene end by 7 bases; junction bases not matched to a gene: 9. Per germline, CDR1 LNHDA and CDR2 SQIVND (reference sequence). This CDR3 has 15 amino acids.

The rearrangement uses TRBV12-3 or TRBV12-4 and TRBJ2-1; 7 bases map to TRBD2. The CDR3 is made up of 13 amino acids. The ends lost 6 bases at V and 7 bases at J; junction bases unmatched: 6. CDR3 nucleotide sequence: TGTGCCAGCAGCTCGGGGCGGGGGAATGAGCAGTTCTTC. Amino acids: CASSSGRGNEQFF.

The table lists this clonotype with many counts. V and J are TRBV28 and TRBJ2-1; no reliable D call. The CDR3 contains 14 residues. The germline V and J ends were trimmed by 3 bases and 4 bases, with 10 bases remaining between them. CDR1 is MDHEN and CDR2 is SYDVKM in the germline V gene. CDR3 DNA: TGTGCCAGCAGTTTGCCGGGCACTTACAATGAGCAGTTCTTC. Its protein is CASSLPGTYNEQFF. Together with reference TRBV28 and TRBJ2-1, the CDR3 gives the full variable domain: DVKVTQSSRYLVKRTGEKVFLECVQDMDHENMFWYRQDPGLGLRLIYFSYDVKMKEKGDIPEGYSVSREKKERFSLILESASTNQTSMYLCASSLPGTYNEQFFGPGTRLTVL.

For this clonotype: A clone one base away is much larger, so this may be a read error. The chain employs TRBV2 and TRBJ1-1, with 10 bases fitting TRBD1. V was clipped by 11 bases and J by 8 bases; unmatched bases: 11. Germline lookup yields CDR1 SNHLY and CDR2 FYNNEI. The CDR3 is 13 residues long. Here the CDR3 DNA reads TGTGCCGGCCAAGACAGGGGGCGAATGGAAGCTTTCTTT. This sequence encodes CAGQDRGRMEAFF.

Notes on this clonotype: A much larger clone lies a single base off, so this may be a read error. A read error is likely, as this CDR3 ends without the conserved phenylalanine or tryptophan. The chain uses TRBV7-9 and TRBJ1-1; 8 nucleotides line up with TRBD1. Germline V gives CDR1 SEHNR, CDR2 FQNEAQ (reference sequence). Losses at the gene ends were 6 bases for V and 6 bases for J; bases not matched to a gene: 6. The CDR3 is 13 amino acids. The CDR3 DNA is TGTGCCAGCAGTCTTCAGGGGGCCGCTGAAGCTTTCCTT. It codes for CASSLQGAAEAFL.

This clonotype has ten or more counts. The rearrangement uses TRBV28 and TRBJ2-7; 9 nucleotides line up with TRBD2. J lost 3 bases, V lost 5 bases, and 8 bases had no gene match. There are 15 residues in the CDR3. Looked up from germline, CDR1 is MDHEN and CDR2 is SYDVKM. The CDR3 DNA follows: TGTGCCAGCAGTCGAGTTAGCGGGGGCCTCTACGAGCAGTACTTC. Translated: CASSRVSGGLYEQYF.

This clonotype has only a few counts. The J gene is TRBJ2-7, the V gene TRBV29-1; D assignment may be TRBD1 or TRBD2 (5 bases each). Deletions cut 6 bases from V and 2 bases from J, with 14 bases between. The germline CDR1 and CDR2 sequences are SQVTM and ANQGSEA. CDR3 size: 13 residues. The CDR3 DNA reads as TGCAGCGTCGGAGAGGGGTCACCCTACGAGCAGTACTTC. It codes for CSVGEGSPYEQYF.

The table lists this clonotype with many counts. The J gene is TRBJ1-1, the V gene TRBV19; the D is unclear. V was trimmed by 7 bases and J by 1 base, leaving 10 bases between them. Germline V gene lookup returns CDR1 LNHDA and CDR2 SQIVND (reference sequence). This CDR3 has 13 residues. Here the CDR3 reads CASNFPKNTEAFF. The DNA for the CDR3 is TGTGCCAGTAATTTCCCGAAGAACACTGAAGCTTTCTTT.

This clonotype was counted ten times or more. The V call is TRBV5-1, the J call TRBJ1-4; D ambiguous. CDR3 length: 15 amino acids. V gave up 0 bases and J gave up 4 bases, with 10 bases separating them. Germline CDR1 reads SGHRS; CDR2 reads YFSETQ. The CDR3 protein is CASSLGYLGNEKLFF. The CDR3 DNA follows: TGCGCCAGCAGCTTGGGGTACCTAGGTAATGAAAAACTGTTTTTT.

In its sample, this clonotype was seen a few times. This chain uses TRBV15 with TRBJ2-3, with TRBD2 matching 14 bases. CDR1 is LNHNV, CDR2 YYDKDF, per germline (reference sequence). The CDR3 has 16 amino acids. The junction had 8 bases not matched to a gene; V was cut back by 5 bases and J by 7 bases. The DNA for the CDR3 is TGTGCCACCAGCCTCCGGGGACTAGCGGGGGTTAATACGCAGTATTTT. Its translation is CATSLRGLAGVNTQYF. The full variable domain, with the rest looked up from reference TRBV15 and TRBJ2-3, is DAMVIQNPRYQVTQFGKPVTLSCSQTLNHNVMYWYQQKSSQAPKLLFHYYDKDFNNEADTPDNFQSRRPNTSFCFLDIRSPGLGDTAMYLCATSLRGLAGVNTQYFGPGTRLTVL.

This clonotype was found many times. This chain links TRBV30 with TRBJ1-1; 9 nucleotides agree with TRBD1. Trimming took 0 bases from V and 3 from J; bases not matched to a gene: 8. The CDR3 contains 16 residues. The V gene's germline CDR1 is GTSNPN and CDR2 SVGIG (reference sequence). The chain's CDR3 is CAWSVWGDRAHTEAFF. The CDR3 coding sequence is TGTGCCTGGAGTGTGTGGGGGGACAGGGCCCACACTGAAGCTTTCTTT.

V and J are TRBV25-1 and TRBJ2-2; TRBD2 might be the D (6 bases). The V end lost 7 bases, the J end lost 4 bases, and 16 bases lay between the germline ends. The CDR3 runs 15 residues. CDR1 and CDR2 from the germline V gene are MGHDK and SYGVNS. CDR3 sequence reads: CASTLTDYSTGELFF. The CDR3, as DNA: TGTGCCAGCACTTTAACGGACTATTCCACCGGGGAGCTGTTTTTT.

This clonotype was detected ten times or more. This sequence joins TRBV20-1 and TRBJ2-7; D is tentatively TRBD1 or TRBD2 (6 bases each). Trimming cost V 0 bases and J 3 bases, with 15 bases left between them. The CDR3 totals 15 residues. The germline V gene has CDR1 DFQATT and CDR2 SNEGSKA (reference sequence). This chain's CDR3 is CSARDVGGMYYEQYF. Here the CDR3 DNA reads TGCAGTGCTAGAGATGTAGGGGGGATGTACTACGAGCAGTACTTC.

J is TRBJ1-2 and V is TRBV14; TRBD1 might be the D (6 bases). The CDR3 runs to 13 residues. Germline-derived CDR1 and CDR2 are SGHDN and FVKESK. Deletions cut 1 base from V and 8 bases from J, with 11 bases between. The CDR3 is CASSQVQGVGYTF. In nucleotides, the CDR3 is TGTGCCAGCAGCCAAGTACAGGGTGTGGGCTACACCTTC.

This clonotype was detected once. CDR3 loop: CASSSTNYGYTF. The CDR3 DNA reads as TGTGCCAGCTCTTCAACTAACTATGGCTACACCTTC. The rearrangement uses TRBV9 and TRBJ1-2; D unclear. V lost 7 bases to trimming and J lost 0 bases, with 7 bases between them. This CDR3 has 12 residues. CDR1 SGDLS and CDR2 YYNGEE come from the germline V gene.

Ten or more counts support this clonotype. V and J are TRBV28 and TRBJ2-1, with TRBD1 matching over 9 bases. The CDR3 runs to 16 residues. Germline V gene sequence: CDR1 MDHEN, CDR2 SYDVKM. Trimming cost V 5 bases and J 3 bases; bases outside gene matches: 8. In nucleotides, the CDR3 is TGTGCCAGCAGTATGACCGGGACAGGGTACTACAATGAGCAGTTCTTC. Translating it yields CASSMTGTGYYNEQFF. Full variable domain (missing parts from reference TRBV28 and TRBJ2-1): DVKVTQSSRYLVKRTGEKVFLECVQDMDHENMFWYRQDPGLGLRLIYFSYDVKMKEKGDIPEGYSVSREKKERFSLILESASTNQTSMYLCASSMTGTGYYNEQFFGPGTRLTVL.

This clonotype was recorded at least ten times. This chain uses TRBV30 with TRBJ2-3; 11 nucleotides agree with TRBD2. The V gene end was trimmed by 0 bases and the J gene end by 6 bases; junction bases not matched to a gene: 2. The V gene's germline CDR1 is GTSNPN and CDR2 SVGIG (reference sequence). The CDR3 runs to 14 residues. In DNA, the CDR3 is TGTGCCTGGAGTGTAAGGACTAGCGGGGATACGCAGTATTTT. It codes for CAWSVRTSGDTQYF.

This clonotype was counted ten times or more. CDR3 loop: CSAISGGGSSYNEQFF. CDR3 DNA sequence: TGCAGTGCTATATCTGGCGGGGGTAGCTCCTACAATGAGCAGTTCTTC. This rearrangement joins TRBV20-1 to TRBJ2-1; 7 bases are a match to TRBD2. From germline, CDR1 is DFQATT and CDR2 SNEGSKA (reference sequence). J lost 0 bases, V lost 4 bases, and 9 bases had no gene match. The CDR3 totals 16 residues.

The sample holds many counts of this clonotype. This chain links TRBV30 with TRBJ1-1, with no clear D. V lost 2 bases to trimming and J lost 6 bases, with 7 bases between them. The CDR3 is made up of 11 amino acids. Germline V lookup: CDR1 GTSNPN, CDR2 SVGIG (reference sequence). DNA of the CDR3: TGTGCCTGGAGTCGACCGTCTGAAGCTTTCTTT. Translating gives CAWSRPSEAFF.

The chain recombines TRBV9 with TRBJ2-7, with unresolved D. The CDR3 length is 15 residues. Germline V gene lookup returns CDR1 SGDLS and CDR2 YYNGEE. With 4 bases removed from V and 3 bases from J, the gap between germline ends came to 17 bases. The CDR3 nucleotides are TGTGCCAGCAGCCCCCCCCTGGCAGGCCGCTACGAGCAGTACTTC. As protein: CASSPPLAGRYEQYF. Full variable domain (missing parts from reference TRBV9 and TRBJ2-7): DSGVTQTPKHLITATGQRVTLRCSPRSGDLSVYWYQQSLDQGLQFLIQYYNGEERAKGNILERFSAQQFPDLHSELNLSSLELGDSALYFCASSPPLAGRYEQYFGPGTRLTVT.

The genes are TRBV7-9 and TRBJ1-4; 9 nucleotides match TRBD1. The CDR3 is made up of 15 amino acids. V lost 5 bases, J lost 6 bases, and 7 bases stayed unmatched. The germline gives CDR1 SEHNR, CDR2 FQNEAQ (reference sequence). CDR3 bases: TGTGCCAGCAGCGCCCTCGGGACAGGGTATGAAAAACTGTTTTTT. Amino acids: CASSALGTGYEKLFF.

This clonotype was counted at least ten times. The chain has TRBV12-5 and TRBJ2-3, with D maybe TRBD1 (6 bases). Per the germline V gene, CDR1 is LGHNT and CDR2 is FRNRAP. The CDR3 runs to 14 residues. The germline V and J ends were trimmed by 5 bases and 1 base, with 10 bases remaining between them. The CDR3 protein is CASGSRGGTDTQYF. Written as DNA, the CDR3 is TGTGCTAGTGGTAGCAGGGGCGGCACAGATACGCAGTATTTT. Combining the CDR3 with reference TRBV12-5 and TRBJ2-3 gives the whole variable domain DARVTQTPRHKVTEMGQEVTMRCQPILGHNTVFWYRQTMMQGLELLAYFRNRAPLDDSGMPKDRFSAEMPDATLATLKIQPSEPRDSAVYFCASGSRGGTDTQYFGPGTRLTVL.

Many counts were recorded for this clonotype. The chain employs TRBV11-2 and TRBJ2-2, with TRBD1 identical over 10 bases. Per the germline V gene, CDR1 is SGHAT and CDR2 is FQNNGV. V was clipped by 8 bases and J by 3 bases; unmatched bases: 12. CDR3 size: 17 residues. The chain's CDR3 is CASESGTGVFDTGELFF. The CDR3, as DNA: TGTGCCAGCGAAAGCGGGACAGGGGTCTTCGACACCGGGGAGCTGTTTTTT.